Listed here are 15 T cell receptor beta chains from one sample, sequenced in a study of blood T cell repertoires in COVID-19. Method: immunoSEQ multiplex PCR; TCRdb's copy keeps in-frame clones and lacks some. The table lists some 250,000 clones, 86% of them singletons, with around 2.2% in the top ten. Sample: peripheral blood. The source is a man aged 30 to 45 who had recovered from COVID-19.

The V gene is TRBV19, the J gene TRBJ2-5, with 7 bases fitting TRBD2. This CDR3 region has 14 residues. Germline CDR1 and CDR2: LNHDA and SQIVND (reference sequence). The V gene end was trimmed by 5 bases and the J gene end by 0 bases; junction bases not matched to a gene: 3. CDR3 loop: CASSPGGYQETQYF. The DNA for the CDR3 is TGTGCCAGTAGTCCCGGGGGGTACCAAGAGACCCAGTACTTC.

This clone was seen at least ten times. The V call is TRBV30, the J call TRBJ1-2, with D possibly being TRBD1 (6 bases). The germline V gene encodes CDR1 GTSNPN and CDR2 SVGIG (reference sequence). The CDR3 loop spans 17 amino acids. V lost 0 bases to trimming and J lost 2 bases, with 19 bases between them. The CDR3 bases are TGTGCCTGGAGTGTACTAATTCCCAGGGGTCAGAACTATGGCTACACCTTC. Protein sequence: CAWSVLIPRGQNYGYTF.

Comments on this clone: Other DNA sequences in this sample translate to the same CDR3. The chain joins TRBV6-5 to TRBJ1-2; D is unresolved. Trimming cost V 2 bases and J 8 bases, with 9 bases left between them. In germline, CDR1 is MNHEY, CDR2 SVGAGI. The CDR3 has 12 amino acids. As DNA, the CDR3 is TGTGCCAGCAGTTACCGCGGGAGCGGCTACACCTTC. It yields the protein CASSYRGSGYTF.

The chain joins TRBV7-2 to TRBJ1-6; D is ambiguous. This CDR3 has 14 residues. The germline V gene has CDR1 SGHTA and CDR2 FQGNSA. The ends were cut back, 7 bases at V and 7 bases at J, with 14 bases in the middle. The CDR3 loop reads CASIESSRNSPLHF. In nucleotides, the CDR3 is TGTGCCAGCATCGAAAGCTCCAGGAATTCACCCCTCCACTTT.

The V gene is TRBV2, the J gene TRBJ2-3, with 12 bases lining up with TRBD2. Germline CDR1 and CDR2: SNHLY and FYNNEI. CDR3 length: 17 residues. J gave up 6 bases and V 2 bases, and 9 bases lay outside the gene matches. DNA for the CDR3: TGTGCCAGCAGTGAATATCTAGCGGGGGGGCCTTTTGATACGCAGTATTTT. It is translated as CASSEYLAGGPFDTQYF.

The V call is TRBV2, the J call TRBJ2-7, with 10 bases that match TRBD2. Germline assignment: CDR1 SNHLY and CDR2 FYNNEI. The CDR3 contains 13 residues. Trimming at V came to 8 bases and at J to 3 bases, leaving 4 bases not matched to a gene. The CDR3 loop is CASGAGGNYEQYF. CDR3 nucleotides: TGTGCCAGCGGAGCGGGGGGGAACTACGAGCAGTACTTC.

The chain combines TRBV30 with TRBJ1-1, with 8 bases lining up with TRBD1. V was clipped by 5 bases and J by 0 bases; unmatched bases: 2. The CDR3 consists of 13 residues. Germline V lookup: CDR1 GTSNPN, CDR2 SVGIG (reference sequence). For the CDR3, the DNA is TGTGCCTGGGGACAGGGAATGAACACTGAAGCTTTCTTT. Translation gives CAWGQGMNTEAFF.

The CDR3 nucleotides read TGTGCCAGCAGCTCCGCTAGCGGGCTCCCCTCCTACAATGAGCAGTTCTTC. Translating gives CASSSASGLPSYNEQFF. V usage is TRBV11-3 and J usage is TRBJ2-1, with TRBD2 matching 8 bases. The CDR3 consists of 17 residues. V shed 4 bases and J 0 bases; nucleotides not matched to a gene: 8. The germline CDR1 and CDR2 sequences are SGHNT and YENEEA.

The chain links TRBV27 to TRBJ2-7; 9 bases align to TRBD1. The junction had 5 bases not matched to a gene; V was cut back by 0 bases and J by 2 bases. CDR1 and CDR2 (germline): MNHEY, SMNVEV (reference sequence). The CDR3 totals 16 residues. The CDR3 coding sequence is TGTGCCAGCAGTTTATCGTGGGGGACAGGGCCCTACGAGCAGTACTTC. Amino acids: CASSLSWGTGPYEQYF.

The V gene is TRBV30, the J gene TRBJ2-3, with TRBD2 matching 8 bases. Germline V lookup: CDR1 GTSNPN, CDR2 SVGIG (reference sequence). V lost 0 bases and J lost 6; bases outside the gene matches: 5. The CDR3 extends over 14 amino acids. CDR3 nucleotide sequence: TGTGCCTGGAGTGTAACGGGGGGGTTGGATACGCAGTATTTT. Amino acids: CAWSVTGGLDTQYF.

V is TRBV23-1 and J is TRBJ1-3; possibly TRBD1 for D (5 bases). TRBV23-1 is noted as an ORF with a role that remains uncertain. Trimming stripped 0 bases from V and 2 bases from J, with 20 bases between. CDR3 size: 19 residues. DNA for the CDR3: TGCGCCAGCAGTCAATCCAGGGAGGGAGGGCCCTTTGCTGGAAACACCATATATTTT. Its translation is CASSQSREGGPFAGNTIYF.

This clone was detected only a few times. The rearrangement joins TRBV2 to TRBJ2-3, with 8 bases that match TRBD2. Germline V gene lookup returns CDR1 SNHLY and CDR2 FYNNEI. The junction had 6 bases not matched to a gene; V was cut back by 4 bases and J by 3 bases. The CDR3 sequence is 15 residues long. CDR3 bases: TGTGCCAGCAGTGGCCGGGGGGGCCCAACAGATACGCAGTATTTT. Amino acid sequence: CASSGRGGPTDTQYF.

The V gene is TRBV19, the J gene TRBJ2-7, with a weak D call TRBD1 (5 bases). Germline-derived CDR1 and CDR2 are LNHDA and SQIVND (reference sequence). This CDR3 region has 16 residues. Trimming stripped 0 bases from V and 3 bases from J, with 15 bases between. This chain's CDR3 is CASSIDLARAYYEQYF. The CDR3 DNA is TGTGCCAGTAGTATAGATCTGGCCAGGGCGTACTACGAGCAGTACTTC.

J is TRBJ1-1 and V is TRBV5-5, with a weak D call TRBD1 (5 bases). V lost 0 bases and J 5 bases, leaving 29 bases between the germline ends. The CDR3 contains 20 residues. Germline CDR1 reads SGHKS; CDR2 reads YYEKEE (reference sequence). This chain's CDR3 is CASSLAFLPGRANWWTEAFF. Written as DNA, the CDR3 is TGTGCCAGCAGCTTGGCCTTTCTGCCCGGCAGGGCCAATTGGTGGACTGAAGCTTTCTTT.

The chain carries TRBV27 and TRBJ2-2; TRBD1 matches at 10 bases. CDR3 length equals 16 residues. Unmatched junction bases numbered 10, after V lost 5 bases and J lost 7 bases. Germline V gene data show CDR1 as MNHEY and CDR2 as SMNVEV (reference sequence). This CDR3 is CASSLYGQGVIGELFF. In DNA form, the CDR3 reads TGTGCCAGCAGTCTTTATGGACAGGGGGTGATCGGGGAGCTGTTTTTT.